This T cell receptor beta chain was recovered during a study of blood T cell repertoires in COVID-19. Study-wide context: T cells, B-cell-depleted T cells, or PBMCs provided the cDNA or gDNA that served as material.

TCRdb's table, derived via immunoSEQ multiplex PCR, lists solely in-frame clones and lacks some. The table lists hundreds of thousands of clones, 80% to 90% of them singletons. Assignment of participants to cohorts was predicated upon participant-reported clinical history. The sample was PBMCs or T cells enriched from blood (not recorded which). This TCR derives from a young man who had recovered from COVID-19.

The CDR3 here is CASSLASVDTQYF. CDR3 DNA: TGTGCCAGCAGCTTGGCCTCTGTGGATACGCAGTATTTT. The chain combines TRBV5-5 with TRBJ2-3; D gene ambiguous. The germline V and J ends were trimmed by 0 bases and 6 bases, with 8 bases remaining between them. Germline V gene sequence: CDR1 SGHKS, CDR2 YYEKEE (reference sequence). The CDR3 contains 13 residues. Combining the CDR3 with reference TRBV5-5 and TRBJ2-3 gives the whole variable domain DAGVTQSPTHLIKTRGQQVTLRCSPISGHKSVSWYQQVLGQGPQFIFQYYEKEERGRGNFPDRFSARQFPNYSSELNVNALLLGDSALYLCASSLASVDTQYFGPGTRLTVL.